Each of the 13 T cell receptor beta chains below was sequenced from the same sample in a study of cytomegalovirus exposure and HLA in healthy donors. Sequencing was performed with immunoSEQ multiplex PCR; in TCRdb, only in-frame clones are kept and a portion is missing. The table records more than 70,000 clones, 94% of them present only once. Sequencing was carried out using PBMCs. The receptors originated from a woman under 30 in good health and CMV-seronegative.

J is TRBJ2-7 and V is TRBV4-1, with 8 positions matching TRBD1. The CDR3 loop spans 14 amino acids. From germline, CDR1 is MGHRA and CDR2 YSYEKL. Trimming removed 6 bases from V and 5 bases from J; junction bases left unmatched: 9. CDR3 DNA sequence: TGCGCCAGCAGTTCGGACAGGGCTTTCGACGAGCAGTACTTC. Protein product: CASSSDRAFDEQYF.

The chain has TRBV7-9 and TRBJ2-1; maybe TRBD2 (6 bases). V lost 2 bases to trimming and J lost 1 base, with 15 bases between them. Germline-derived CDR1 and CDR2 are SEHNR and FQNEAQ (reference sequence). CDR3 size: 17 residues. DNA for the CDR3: TGTGCCAGCAGCTTAATCGGGCGGAGCGGGTCCTACAATGAGCAGTTCTTC. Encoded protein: CASSLIGRSGSYNEQFF.

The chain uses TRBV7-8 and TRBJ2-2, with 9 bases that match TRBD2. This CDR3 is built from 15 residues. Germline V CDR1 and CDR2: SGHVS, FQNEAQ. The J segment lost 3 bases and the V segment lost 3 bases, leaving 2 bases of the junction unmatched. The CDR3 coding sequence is TGTGCCAGCAGCTTGGCGGGGGGGTACACCGGGGAGCTGTTTTTT. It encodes CASSLAGGYTGELFF.

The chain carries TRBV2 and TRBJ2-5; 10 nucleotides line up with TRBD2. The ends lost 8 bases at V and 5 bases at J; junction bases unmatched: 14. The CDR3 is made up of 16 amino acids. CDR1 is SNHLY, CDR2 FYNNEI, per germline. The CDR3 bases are TGTGCCAGCTCCGGGGCACGGCTAGCGGGAGACGAGACCCAGTACTTC. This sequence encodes CASSGARLAGDETQYF. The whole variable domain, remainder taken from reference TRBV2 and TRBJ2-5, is EPEVTQTPSHQVTQMGQEVILRCVPISNHLYFYWYRQILGQKVEFLVSFYNNEISEKSEIFDDQFSVERPDGSNFTLKIRSTKLEDSAMYFCASSGARLAGDETQYFGPGTRLLVL.

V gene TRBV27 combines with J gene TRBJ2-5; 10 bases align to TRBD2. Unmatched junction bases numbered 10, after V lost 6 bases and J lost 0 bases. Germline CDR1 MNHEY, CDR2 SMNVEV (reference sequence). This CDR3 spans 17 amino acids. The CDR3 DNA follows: TGTGCCAGCAGCACCGGGACTAGCGCGCCGTACCAAGAGACCCAGTACTTC. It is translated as CASSTGTSAPYQETQYF.

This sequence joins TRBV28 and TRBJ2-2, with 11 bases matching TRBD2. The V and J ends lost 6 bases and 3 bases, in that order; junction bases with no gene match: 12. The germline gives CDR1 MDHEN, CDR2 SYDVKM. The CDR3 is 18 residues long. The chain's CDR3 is CASRNPRLAGMDTGELFF. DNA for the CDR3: TGTGCCAGCAGAAATCCCCGACTAGCGGGGATGGACACCGGGGAGCTGTTTTTT.

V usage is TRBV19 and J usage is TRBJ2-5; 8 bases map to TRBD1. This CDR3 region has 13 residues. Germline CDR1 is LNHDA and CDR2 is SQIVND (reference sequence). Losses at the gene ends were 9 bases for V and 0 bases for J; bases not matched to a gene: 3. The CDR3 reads CASGQGHQETQYF. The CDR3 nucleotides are TGTGCCAGCGGACAGGGCCACCAAGAGACCCAGTACTTC.

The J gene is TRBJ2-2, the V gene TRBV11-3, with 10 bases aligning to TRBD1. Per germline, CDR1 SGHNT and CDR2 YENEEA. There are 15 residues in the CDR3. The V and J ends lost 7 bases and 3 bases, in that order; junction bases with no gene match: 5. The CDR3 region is CASTTGTGDTGELFF. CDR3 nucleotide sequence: TGTGCCAGCACTACCGGGACAGGGGACACCGGGGAGCTGTTTTTT.

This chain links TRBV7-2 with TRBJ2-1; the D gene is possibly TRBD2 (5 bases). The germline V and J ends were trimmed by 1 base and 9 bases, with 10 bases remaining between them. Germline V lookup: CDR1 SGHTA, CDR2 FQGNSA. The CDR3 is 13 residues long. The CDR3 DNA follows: TGTGCCAGCAGCTTAGAACGCGAGGGTGAGCAGTTCTTC. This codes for CASSLEREGEQFF.

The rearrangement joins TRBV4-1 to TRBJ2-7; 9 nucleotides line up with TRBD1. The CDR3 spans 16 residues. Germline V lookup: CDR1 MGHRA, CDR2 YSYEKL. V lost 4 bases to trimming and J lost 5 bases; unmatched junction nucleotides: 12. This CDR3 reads CASSPYPRGQGDEQYF. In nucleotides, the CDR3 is TGCGCCAGCAGCCCCTATCCCAGGGGACAGGGAGACGAGCAGTACTTC.

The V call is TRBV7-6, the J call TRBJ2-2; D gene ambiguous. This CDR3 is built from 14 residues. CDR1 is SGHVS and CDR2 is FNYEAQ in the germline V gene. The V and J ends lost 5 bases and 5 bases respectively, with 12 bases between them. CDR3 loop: CASSLIPVTGELFF. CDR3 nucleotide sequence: TGTGCCAGCAGCCTTATTCCAGTGACCGGGGAGCTGTTTTTT.

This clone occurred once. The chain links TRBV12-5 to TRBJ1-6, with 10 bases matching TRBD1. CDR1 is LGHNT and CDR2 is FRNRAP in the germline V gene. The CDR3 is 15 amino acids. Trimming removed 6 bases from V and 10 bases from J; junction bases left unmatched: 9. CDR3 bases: TGTGCTAGTGGGCCACCGACAGGGGGCGGGTCACCCCTCCACTTT. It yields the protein CASGPPTGGGSPLHF.

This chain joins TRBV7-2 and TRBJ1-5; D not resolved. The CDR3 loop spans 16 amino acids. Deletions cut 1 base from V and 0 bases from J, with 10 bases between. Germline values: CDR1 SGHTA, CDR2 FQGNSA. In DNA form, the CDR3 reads TGTGCCAGCAGCTTAGAAGGGAGATATAGCAATCAGCCCCAGCATTTT. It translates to CASSLEGRYSNQPQHF.